The 32 T cell receptor beta chains listed next were all sequenced from one sample in a study of cytotoxic CD8 clonotypes in ibrutinib-treated CLL. This table comes from immunoSEQ multiplex PCR, and its TCRdb copy is limited to in-frame clones, with some not included. Seen here are about 200,000 clones, 79% observed once, and the top ten hold around 10%. The source was PBMCs, collected after 12 months of ibrutinib treatment. The receptors here all came from a human donor with chronic lymphocytic leukemia.

The chain carries TRBV11-2 and TRBJ1-1; D perhaps matches TRBD1 (5 bases). CDR3 size: 16 residues. V lost 4 bases and J 3 bases, leaving 18 bases between the germline ends. Germline CDR1 SGHAT, CDR2 FQNNGV. CDR3 amino acids: CASSSIEGHLYTEAFF. CDR3 DNA: TGTGCCAGCAGCTCCATCGAAGGACACCTATACACTGAAGCTTTCTTT.

V usage is TRBV6-5 and J usage is TRBJ1-2, with 7 bases matching TRBD1. This CDR3 contains 11 residues. CDR1 is MNHEY, CDR2 SVGAGI, per germline. V dropped 5 bases and J dropped 6; count of bases not matched to a gene: 0. CDR3 in amino acids: CASSTGDGYTF. In nucleotides, the CDR3 is TGTGCCAGCAGTACAGGGGATGGCTACACCTTC.

The chain couples TRBV11-2 to TRBJ2-7; tentative D call: TRBD2 (6 bases). CDR1 and CDR2 from the germline V gene are SGHAT and FQNNGV. This CDR3 contains 15 residues. Trimming removed 3 bases at V and 1 base at J, with 13 bases between. The DNA of the CDR3 is TGTGCCAGCAGCTTGAACAGCGGGCCTTCCTACGAGCAGTACTTC. It is translated as CASSLNSGPSYEQYF.

The CDR3 spells CAWSEDSPGHEQFF. CDR3 sequence (DNA): TGTGCCTGGAGTGAAGACAGCCCCGGGCATGAGCAGTTCTTC. V is TRBV30 and J is TRBJ2-1, with TRBD1 as a possible D gene (5 bases). The V gene lost 1 base and the J gene lost 8 bases, with 15 bases spanning the gap. This CDR3 has 14 residues. Looked up from germline, CDR1 is GTSNPN and CDR2 is SVGIG (reference sequence).

The rearrangement joins TRBV5-1 to TRBJ1-4, with D possibly being TRBD1 (5 bases). Germline lookup yields CDR1 SGHRS and CDR2 YFSETQ. The CDR3 runs 16 residues. The ends were cut back, 0 bases at V and 4 bases at J, with 13 bases in the middle. CDR3 in DNA: TGCGCCAGCAGCTTGGCCGGAGGGGTTCATAATGAAAAACTGTTTTTT. It codes for CASSLAGGVHNEKLFF.

The chain links TRBV7-9 to TRBJ2-1, with 7 bases lining up with TRBD1. CDR3 length equals 16 residues. Trimming took 1 base from V and 8 from J; bases not matched to a gene: 11. Germline CDR1 is SEHNR and CDR2 is FQNEAQ (reference sequence). The CDR3: CASSLVGRGSWDEQFF. CDR3 DNA sequence: TGTGCCAGCAGCTTAGTTGGCAGGGGGTCCTGGGATGAGCAGTTCTTC. The entire variable domain, with the rest obtained from reference TRBV7-9 and TRBJ2-1, is as follows: DTGVSQNPRHKITKRGQNVTFRCDPISEHNRLYWYRQTLGQGPEFLTYFQNEAQLEKSRLLSDRFSAERPKGSFSTLEIQRTEQGDSAMYLCASSLVGRGSWDEQFFGPGTRLTVL.

The gene calls are TRBV5-1 and TRBJ2-3; maybe TRBD1 (5 bases). The CDR3 sequence is 14 residues long. V dropped 0 bases and J dropped 3 bases, with 8 bases sitting between them. Germline V gene sequence: CDR1 SGHRS, CDR2 YFSETQ. CDR3 sequence (DNA): TGCGCCAGCAGCTTGGCAGGGATGACAGATACGCAGTATTTT. It encodes CASSLAGMTDTQYF.

The V gene is TRBV6-5, the J gene TRBJ1-2; TRBD1 is a possible D gene (6 bases). The ends were cut back, 11 bases at V and 4 bases at J, with 11 bases in the middle. Per germline, CDR1 MNHEY and CDR2 SVGAGI. This CDR3 has 11 amino acids. The CDR3 here is CAATRGYGYTF. CDR3 sequence (DNA): TGTGCCGCTACCAGGGGCTATGGCTACACCTTC.

The chain carries TRBV6-1 and TRBJ2-1; TRBD2 agrees at 15 bases. The CDR3 length is 15 residues. The germline V gene encodes CDR1 MNHNS and CDR2 SASEGT. Trimming at V came to 7 bases and at J to 7 bases, leaving 5 bases not matched to a gene. As DNA, the CDR3 is TGTGCCAGCACCCCGGGACTAGCGGGGGGAAATGAGCAGTTCTTC. This encodes CASTPGLAGGNEQFF.

The chain couples TRBV6-5 to TRBJ1-5, with D possibly TRBD1 on 6 matching bases. The CDR3 is 13 residues long. V lost 8 bases and J lost 3, with 11 bases in between. Germline CDR1 reads MNHEY; CDR2 reads SVGAGI. The CDR3 spells CASGGQNNQPQHF. The CDR3 DNA follows: TGTGCCAGCGGGGGACAAAACAATCAGCCCCAGCATTTT.

The J gene is TRBJ2-7, the V gene TRBV6-5; 7 bases line up with TRBD2. This CDR3 has 15 amino acids. Germline CDR1 is MNHEY and CDR2 is SVGAGI. The V segment lost 5 bases and the J segment 1 base; nucleotides outside the gene matches: 8. The CDR3 DNA is TGTGCCAGCAGTCCACGGGGCGGGAGTTCCTACGAGCAGTACTTC. This translates into CASSPRGGSSYEQYF.

This clone was detected only once. The genes are TRBV4-1 and TRBJ2-7; D remains unclear. There are 14 residues in the CDR3. V shed 0 bases and J shed 2 bases, with 8 bases lying between them. Germline loops: CDR1 MGHRA, CDR2 YSYEKL. In DNA, the CDR3 is TGCGCCAGCAGCCAAGATACCAGCCCCTACGAGCAGTACTTC. Translation: CASSQDTSPYEQYF.

The chain carries TRBV18 and TRBJ1-6; 10 positions match TRBD1. CDR1 KGHSH and CDR2 LQKENI come from the germline V gene. The CDR3 is 19 amino acids. J gave up 1 base and V 0 bases, and 6 bases lay outside the gene matches. In DNA form, the CDR3 reads TGTGCCAGCTCACCACCCCAGGGACAGGGGTGGTCCTATAATTCACCCCTCCACTTT. This gives the protein CASSPPQGQGWSYNSPLHF.

Written as DNA, the CDR3 is TGTGCCATCACCGAACAGGGGTATGGCTACACCTTC. It translates to CAITEQGYGYTF. V gene TRBV10-3 combines with J gene TRBJ1-2; 7 bases fit TRBD1. Germline trimming cut 7 bases from V and 5 bases from J; bases unmatched to any gene: 4. In germline, CDR1 is ENHRY, CDR2 SYGVKD. There are 12 residues in the CDR3.

The V and J genes are TRBV2 and TRBJ2-1; D unresolved. Germline CDR1 is SNHLY and CDR2 is FYNNEI. V dropped 6 bases and J dropped 7 bases, with 13 bases sitting between them. The CDR3 has 13 residues. CDR3 sequence (DNA): TGTGCCAGCAGGCCCTTGACTTGGAATGAGCAGTTCTTC. Its translation: CASRPLTWNEQFF.

This clone was recorded many times. This sequence joins TRBV30 and TRBJ2-1; TRBD2 might be the D (5 bases). The CDR3 length is 16 residues. CDR1 GTSNPN and CDR2 SVGIG come from the germline V gene (reference sequence). Trimming left V 0 bases short and J 7 bases short, with 19 bases between. In nucleotides, the CDR3 is TGTGCCTGGAGTGTACTTCAGACATTGCGGACTAATGAGCAGTTCTTC. Residues: CAWSVLQTLRTNEQFF. Full variable domain (rest looked up from reference TRBV30 and TRBJ2-1): SQTIHQWPATLVQPVGSPLSLECTVEGTSNPNLYWYRQAAGRGLQLLFYSVGIGQISSEVPQNLSASRPQDRQFILSSKKLLLSDSGFYLCAWSVLQTLRTNEQFFGPGTRLTVL.

This chain uses TRBV27 with TRBJ2-1, with D unresolved. V lost 5 bases to trimming and J lost 2 bases, with 13 bases between them. CDR1 and CDR2 (germline): MNHEY, SMNVEV (reference sequence). The CDR3 consists of 15 residues. The CDR3 nucleotides read TGTGCCAGCAGTCCCCCCTACTGGCCCTACAATGAGCAGTTCTTC. Protein: CASSPPYWPYNEQFF.

This clone occurred a few times. The rearrangement uses TRBV7-9 and TRBJ2-3; D gene unclear. Trimming stripped 5 bases from V and 3 bases from J, with 6 bases between. Germline loops: CDR1 SEHNR, CDR2 FQNEAQ (reference sequence). The CDR3 totals 12 residues. The CDR3 nucleotides read TGTGCCAGCAGCGGCCAAACAGATACGCAGTATTTT. It encodes CASSGQTDTQYF.

Here the CDR3 DNA reads TGCAGCGTTGGGGGGAACTATGGCTACACCTTC. Protein sequence: CSVGGNYGYTF. The chain uses TRBV29-1 and TRBJ1-2; weak D call: TRBD1 (5 bases). V gave up 4 bases and J gave up 2 bases, with 5 bases separating them. In germline, CDR1 is SQVTM, CDR2 ANQGSEA. CDR3 length: 11 residues. The entire variable domain, with the rest obtained from reference TRBV29-1 and TRBJ1-2, is as follows: SAVISQKPSRDICQRGTSLTIQCQVDSQVTMMFWYRQQPGQSLTLIATANQGSEATYESGFVIDKFPISRPNLTFSTLTVSNMSPEDSSIYLCSVGGNYGYTFGSGTRLTVV.

The rearrangement uses TRBV4-1 and TRBJ1-1; D is uncertain. Germline V gene lookup returns CDR1 MGHRA and CDR2 YSYEKL. The CDR3 covers 14 residues. Trimming shortened V by 0 bases and J by 3 bases, and 8 bases separated the two germline ends. For the CDR3, the DNA is TGCGCCAGCAGCCAAGATAGAGGGTACACTGAAGCTTTCTTT. It specifies CASSQDRGYTEAFF.

V and J are TRBV5-1 and TRBJ2-3; the D gene is possibly TRBD1 (6 bases). V lost 3 bases and J lost 0, with 11 bases in between. This CDR3 is 15 amino acids long. CDR1 is SGHRS and CDR2 is YFSETQ in the germline V gene. CDR3 region: CASSSGQLSTDTQYF. CDR3 bases: TGCGCCAGCAGCTCAGGACAGTTAAGCACAGATACGCAGTATTTT.

The table lists this clone with many counts. CDR3 sequence: CASSMRLGRDNEQFF. CDR3 bases: TGTGCCAGTAGTATGAGGCTAGGGAGGGACAATGAGCAGTTCTTC. The chain couples TRBV19 to TRBJ2-1; 7 bases match TRBD2. Per germline, CDR1 LNHDA and CDR2 SQIVND (reference sequence). This CDR3 has 15 amino acids. The junction had 7 bases not matched to a gene; V was cut back by 3 bases and J by 5 bases.

The genes are TRBV5-4 and TRBJ2-5; D uncertain. The CDR3 extends over 15 amino acids. V lost 4 bases, J lost 2 bases, and 15 bases lay in between. Germline assignment: CDR1 SGHNT and CDR2 YYREEE (reference sequence). CDR3: CASSRTTTRQETQYF. The CDR3 DNA reads TGTGCCAGCAGCCGCACAACGACACGTCAAGAGACCCAGTACTTC.

This rearrangement joins TRBV4-1 to TRBJ2-7; D is undetermined. The CDR3 is 15 amino acids. From germline, CDR1 is MGHRA and CDR2 YSYEKL. The V end was cut by 3 bases, the J end by 3 bases, with 15 bases between. CDR3: CASSQLTITLYEQYF. Here the CDR3 DNA reads TGCGCCAGCAGCCAGTTGACAATCACCCTCTACGAGCAGTACTTC.

The chain joins TRBV25-1 to TRBJ1-1, with D perhaps matching TRBD1 (5 bases). Trimming pared 7 bases from V and 7 bases from J, leaving 31 bases between. This CDR3 comprises 18 residues. From germline, CDR1 is MGHDK and CDR2 SYGVNS. CDR3 sequence reads: CASTSPGGDHPGLGEAFF. The CDR3 DNA sequence: TGTGCCAGCACCTCGCCGGGAGGGGACCATCCAGGGTTGGGTGAAGCTTTCTTT.

V is TRBV4-1 and J is TRBJ2-1, with D unresolved. Germline CDR1 and CDR2: MGHRA and YSYEKL. The ends were cut back, 3 bases at V and 1 base at J, with 7 bases in the middle. The CDR3 loop spans 14 amino acids. The CDR3 here is CASSQVESYNEQFF. CDR3 DNA: TGCGCCAGCAGCCAGGTGGAATCCTACAATGAGCAGTTCTTC.

The chain links TRBV18 to TRBJ2-6; D gene unclear. Germline CDR1 is KGHSH and CDR2 is LQKENI. The CDR3 has 14 residues. Deletions cut 6 bases from V and 1 base from J, with 7 bases between. The CDR3 protein is CASSLGSGANVLTF. For the CDR3, the DNA is TGTGCCAGCTCCCTAGGGTCTGGGGCCAACGTCCTGACTTTC. The variable domain in full, completed from reference TRBV18 and TRBJ2-6, reads NAGVMQNPRHLVRRRGQEARLRCSPMKGHSHVYWYRQLPEEGLKFMVYLQKENIIDESGMPKERFSAEFPKEGPSILRIQQVVRGDSAAYFCASSLGSGANVLTFGAGSRLTVL.

The chain links TRBV7-9 to TRBJ1-5, with D hard to call. The V gene lost 5 bases and the J gene lost 0 bases, with 8 bases spanning the gap. The CDR3 totals 14 residues. The V gene's germline CDR1 is SEHNR and CDR2 FQNEAQ (reference sequence). CDR3 amino acids: CASSSIYSNQPQHF. CDR3 nucleotide sequence: TGTGCCAGCAGCAGTATTTATAGCAATCAGCCCCAGCATTTT. Supplemented by reference TRBV7-9 and TRBJ1-5, the full variable domain reads DTGVSQNPRHKITKRGQNVTFRCDPISEHNRLYWYRQTLGQGPEFLTYFQNEAQLEKSRLLSDRFSAERPKGSFSTLEIQRTEQGDSAMYLCASSSIYSNQPQHFGDGTRLSIL.

This chain links TRBV9 with TRBJ1-1, with TRBD1 as a possible D gene (6 bases). V dropped 4 bases and J dropped 8 bases, with 15 bases sitting between them. The germline CDR1 and CDR2 sequences are SGDLS and YYNGEE. This CDR3 region has 13 residues. For the CDR3, the DNA is TGTGCCAGCAGCCCGGGAAGGGGGACGGAAGCTTTCTTT. Its translation: CASSPGRGTEAFF. Combining the CDR3 with reference TRBV9 and TRBJ1-1 gives the whole variable domain DSGVTQTPKHLITATGQRVTLRCSPRSGDLSVYWYQQSLDQGLQFLIQYYNGEERAKGNILERFSAQQFPDLHSELNLSSLELGDSALYFCASSPGRGTEAFFGQGTRLTVV.

This sequence joins TRBV11-1 and TRBJ1-4; maybe TRBD1 (5 bases). V was clipped by 3 bases and J by 14 bases, with 16 bases between them. The CDR3 totals 13 residues. The germline V gene encodes CDR1 SGHAT and CDR2 FQDESV (reference sequence). CDR3 region: CASSFRWDQGLFF. The CDR3 DNA reads TGTGCCAGCAGCTTCCGATGGGATCAGGGTCTGTTTTTT. The complete variable domain, with remaining parts taken from reference TRBV11-1 and TRBJ1-4, reads EAEVAQSPRYKITEKSQAVAFWCDPISGHATLYWYRQILGQGPELLVQFQDESVVDDSQLPKDRFSAERLKGVDSTLKIQPAELGDSAMYLCASSFRWDQGLFFGSGTQLSVL.

This clone appeared a few times. DNA for the CDR3: TGTGCCAGCAGCCTGGGATTAGCAGATACGCAGTATTTT. Translation gives CASSLGLADTQYF. J is TRBJ2-3 and V is TRBV7-8; no clear D. Trimming left V 5 bases short and J 4 bases short, with 10 bases between. The CDR3 is 13 amino acids. The germline V gene encodes CDR1 SGHVS and CDR2 FQNEAQ.

Only a few counts were recorded for this clone. V usage is TRBV28 and J usage is TRBJ2-7; 9 positions agree with TRBD2. CDR1 and CDR2 (germline): MDHEN, SYDVKM. J was trimmed by 6 bases and V by 4 bases; bases with no gene match: 13. CDR3 length equals 16 residues. In nucleotides, the CDR3 is TGTGCCAGCAGTTCCCACCAGGGACTAGCAGGGGTCGAGCAGTACTTC. It translates to CASSSHQGLAGVEQYF.